Listed below are T cell receptor beta chains from one sample, sequenced in a study of early T cells in non-severe SARS-CoV-2 infection. TCRdb passed the 5' RACE reads through MiXCR, listing each CDR3 protein once. This repertoire shows approximately 97,000 distinct CDR3 sequences, 9.5% to 11% found once; its top ten account for roughly 4.8%. The sequencing used whole blood, collected at baseline. Every receptor here comes from an adult who was a healthcare worker with PCR-confirmed SARS-CoV-2 infection or an uninfected control (not recorded which). The CDR3 runs from the conserved cysteine through the conserved F or W. The D gene is left open where the match is weak. The size entry is marked missing in some rows and otherwise reads once, few, many or a size class.

many	TRBV9	.	TRBJ1-1	CASSVTMGALGTEAFF	TGTGCCAGCAGCGTAACGATGGGGGCGTTGGGGACTGAAGCTTTCTTT
.	TRBV21-1	.	TRBJ2-1	CASSSRGLAGDSDEQFF	TGTGCCAGCAGCTCCCGAGGGCTAGCGGGAGATAGTGATGAGCAGTTCTTC
.	TRBV3-1	.	TRBJ2-3	CASSQGGRPTDTQYF	TGTGCCAGCAGCCAAGGCGGTCGGCCGACAGATACGCAGTATTTT
.	TRBV7-9	TRBD1	TRBJ2-3	CASSFDRATDTQYF	TGTGCCAGCAGCTTCGACAGGGCCACAGATACGCAGTATTTT
many	TRBV11-2	.	TRBJ2-1	CASSLEYGTGEQFF	TGTGCCAGCAGCTTAGAGTACGGGACTGGGGAGCAGTTCTTC
.	TRBV5-1	.	TRBJ1-2	CASSTGPMDNYGYTF	TGCGCCAGCAGCACGGGACCGATGGATAACTATGGCTACACCTTC
few	TRBV7-3	.	TRBJ2-3	CASSFSGDADTQYF	TGTGCCAGCAGCTTTTCAGGGGACGCAGATACGCAGTATTTT
.	TRBV7-2	.	TRBJ1-5	CASSSSGTFFDQPQHF	TGTGCCAGCAGCTCCTCCGGGACTTTTTTCGATCAGCCCCAGCATTTT
many	TRBV5-4	TRBD1	TRBJ1-1	CASSLDLGTGGENTEAFF	TGTGCCAGCAGCTTGGATCTTGGGACAGGGGGTGAGAACACTGAAGCTTTCTTT
many	TRBV6-6	TRBD1	TRBJ2-7	CASRQMTGAYEQYF	TGTGCCAGCAGACAAATGACAGGGGCCTACGAGCAGTACTTC
many	TRBV9	TRBD1	TRBJ2-7	CASSLGDRGPSDEQYF	TGTGCCAGCAGCCTAGGGGACAGGGGGCCTTCTGACGAGCAGTACTTC
few	TRBV19	.	TRBJ2-1	CASSSTDFVYNEQFF	TGTGCCAGTAGTTCGACGGACTTCGTCTACAATGAGCAGTTCTTC
.	TRBV3-1	.	TRBJ1-6	CASSQDTGSNSPLHF	TGTGCCAGCAGCCAAGATACAGGGTCTAATTCACCCCTCCACTTT
few	TRBV18	.	TRBJ2-3	CASSPIQDDTQYF	TGTGCCAGCTCACCAATACAGGACGATACGCAGTATTTT
many	TRBV10-3	TRBD1	TRBJ2-3	CAISERGQVTDTQYF	TGTGCCATCAGTGAGAGGGGACAGGTTACAGATACGCAGTATTTT
many	TRBV2	.	TRBJ2-4	CASSERSGSGNIQYF	TGTGCCAGCAGTGAAAGGTCGGGTTCGGGGAACATTCAGTACTTC
.	TRBV29-1	.	TRBJ1-1	CSGRQENTEAFF	TGCAGCGGCCGACAGGAAAACACTGAAGCTTTCTTT
few	TRBV5-1	TRBD1	TRBJ2-7	CASSQGQGDPYEQYF	TGCGCCAGCAGCCAGGGACAGGGGGACCCCTACGAGCAGTACTTC
few	TRBV20-1	TRBD1	TRBJ1-6	CSAQTGTGYPLTLHF	TGCAGTGCTCAGACCGGGACAGGGTATCCTTTGACCCTCCACTTT
.	TRBV12-3/TRBV12-4	.	TRBJ2-1	CASSFTGEENEQFF	TGTGCCAGCAGTTTCACGGGAGAAGAGAATGAGCAGTTCTTC
.	TRBV29-1	.	TRBJ2-5	CSVETSGTNQETQYF	TGCAGCGTTGAAACATCGGGCACCAACCAAGAGACCCAGTACTTC
few	TRBV5-4	.	TRBJ2-3	CASSLGLDPDTQYF	TGTGCCAGCAGCTTGGGACTAGATCCAGATACGCAGTATTTT
many	TRBV3-1	.	TRBJ1-2	CASSQTRESDGYTF	TGTGCCAGCAGCCAGACCAGGGAATCGGATGGCTACACCTTC
.	TRBV3-1	.	TRBJ2-1	CASSRRRETYNEQFF	TGTGCCAGCAGCCGCCGCCGGGAGACTTACAATGAGCAGTTCTTC
once	TRBV20-1	TRBD1	TRBJ2-7	CSAADRGYEQYF	TGCAGTGCAGCGGACAGGGGCTACGAGCAGTACTTC
many	TRBV25-1	TRBD1	TRBJ2-7	CASSSPTGAYEQYF	TGTGCCAGCAGTTCACCTACAGGGGCCTACGAGCAGTACTTC
many	TRBV5-1	TRBD2	TRBJ2-2	CASSLFAGDTGELFF	TGCGCCAGCAGCTTGTTCGCGGGAGACACCGGGGAGCTGTTTTTT
few	TRBV2	.	TRBJ2-7	CASSGDSSYEQYF	TGTGCCAGCAGTGGTGACAGCTCCTACGAGCAGTACTTC
many	TRBV7-9	.	TRBJ2-6	CASSHASGANVLTF	TGTGCCAGCAGCCATGCTTCTGGGGCCAACGTCCTGACTTTC
few	TRBV11-2	.	TRBJ2-1	CASSLEVLEQFF	TGTGCCAGCAGCTTAGAAGTCCTCGAGCAGTTCTTC
many	TRBV28	TRBD1	TRBJ1-5	CASSMLTGRQPQHF	TGTGCCAGCAGTATGCTGACAGGGAGGCAGCCCCAGCATTTT
many	TRBV7-9	.	TRBJ1-1	CASAFSGGEAFF	TGTGCCAGCGCTTTTTCCGGGGGTGAAGCTTTCTTT
many	TRBV14	.	TRBJ2-7	CASSSTGYEQYF	TGTGCCAGCAGTTCTACGGGGTACGAGCAGTACTTC
.	TRBV6-6	.	TRBJ2-1	CASSYRPEYNEQFF	TGTGCCAGCAGTTACCGTCCCGAATACAATGAGCAGTTCTTC
few	TRBV6-6	TRBD2	TRBJ2-1	CASSYSHQLAGGDNEQFF	TGTGCCAGCAGTTACTCCCACCAACTAGCGGGAGGAGACAATGAGCAGTTCTTC
.	TRBV18	.	TRBJ1-2	CASSTGPSTNYGYTF	TGTGCCAGCTCGACGGGACCCTCAACTAACTATGGCTACACCTTC
.	TRBV20-1	.	TRBJ2-1	CSAEKKMVPYNEQFF	TGCAGTGCTGAGAAAAAAATGGTCCCCTACAATGAGCAGTTCTTC
.	TRBV6-1	.	TRBJ1-6	CASSVAEPYNSPLHF	TGTGCCAGCAGTGTGGCGGAACCTTATAATTCACCCCTCCACTTT
many	TRBV7-9	TRBD1	TRBJ2-7	CASSSSSGTGHYEQYF	TGTGCCAGCAGCTCGTCATCCGGGACAGGACACTACGAGCAGTACTTC
.	TRBV20-1	.	TRBJ1-1	CSAYATGTEAFF	TGCAGTGCTTATGCAACAGGGACTGAAGCTTTCTTT
many	TRBV29-1	.	TRBJ2-7	CSVGKNSYEQYF	TGCAGCGTTGGGAAGAACTCCTACGAGCAGTACTTC
once	TRBV20-1	TRBD2	TRBJ2-3	CSARDPRESDTQYF	TGCAGTGCTAGAGATCCGCGGGAGTCAGATACGCAGTATTTT
.	TRBV5-5	TRBD1	TRBJ1-1	CASSSGTGITEAFF	TGTGCCAGCAGCTCGGGGACAGGGATCACTGAAGCTTTCTTT
few	TRBV29-1	.	TRBJ2-3	CSVEVAVSTDTQYF	TGCAGCGTTGAGGTCGCAGTGAGCACAGATACGCAGTATTTT
few	TRBV5-8	.	TRBJ1-5	CASTLGKAGSNQPQHF	TGTGCCAGCACCCTTGGAAAGGCAGGGAGCAATCAGCCCCAGCATTTT
few	TRBV18	.	TRBJ1-3	CASSPPTARSGNTIYF	TGTGCCAGCTCACCACCGACAGCCAGATCTGGAAACACCATATATTTT
many	TRBV18	.	TRBJ2-7	CASSPGTIYEQYF	TGTGCCAGCTCACCCGGGACAATCTACGAGCAGTACTTC
many	TRBV7-6	.	TRBJ1-3	CASSPRGNTIYF	TGTGCCAGCAGCCCTCGCGGAAACACCATATATTTT
many	TRBV4-3	TRBD1	TRBJ1-5	CASSQDTGDQPQHF	TGCGCCAGCAGCCAGGATACAGGGGATCAGCCCCAGCATTTT
many	TRBV29-1	.	TRBJ2-5	CSVEDPQDQETQYF	TGCAGCGTTGAAGATCCACAGGACCAAGAGACCCAGTACTTC